The next 20 T cell receptor beta chains were all read from a single sample in a study of cytomegalovirus exposure and HLA in healthy donors. In the PCR, 60 Vbeta and 13 Jbeta primers were used. The repertoire was sequenced with immunoSEQ multiplex PCR; TCRdb's copy has only in-frame clones and lacks some. The sample holds 65,000 to 90,000 clones. The sample consisted of PBMCs. The receptors come from a female donor in good health and CMV-seropositive.

CDR3 loop: CASSDGRGGNQPQHF. As DNA, the CDR3 is TGTGCCAGCAGTGACGGCAGGGGGGGCAATCAGCCCCAGCATTTT. The V gene is TRBV25-1, the J gene TRBJ1-5; 7 nucleotides match TRBD1. Germline loops: CDR1 MGHDK, CDR2 SYGVNS. The CDR3 is 15 residues long. V was clipped by 3 bases and J by 2 bases; unmatched bases: 4.

The chain employs TRBV7-2 and TRBJ2-5, with a possible D match to TRBD1 (5 bases). Germline assignment: CDR1 SGHTA and CDR2 FQGNSA. The CDR3 totals 14 residues. V was cut by 3 bases and J by 2 bases, with 10 bases left in between. The CDR3 nucleotides are TGTGCCAGCAGCTTTAGGGGTAGGCAAGAGACCCAGTACTTC. Translating gives CASSFRGRQETQYF.

The CDR3 DNA reads TGTGCCAGCGCCGCAGGGACTCCCTGGGACGAGCAGTACTTC. Protein product: CASAAGTPWDEQYF. The chain has TRBV6-5 and TRBJ2-7; D might be TRBD2 (6 bases). This CDR3 has 14 residues. CDR1 and CDR2 (germline): MNHEY, SVGAGI. Trimming pared 8 bases from V and 5 bases from J, leaving 19 bases between.

CDR3 amino acids: CASGQGAQYGYTF. CDR3 in DNA: TGTGCTAGTGGTCAGGGGGCCCAATATGGCTACACCTTC. V and J are TRBV12-5 and TRBJ1-2; 8 bases line up with TRBD1. The junction had 4 bases not matched to a gene; V was cut back by 5 bases and J by 5 bases. CDR1 is LGHNT, CDR2 FRNRAP, per germline. The CDR3 consists of 13 residues.

This chain uses TRBV27 with TRBJ2-1; perhaps TRBD2 as D (6 bases). There are 15 residues in the CDR3. Trimming removed 2 bases at V and 3 bases at J, with 11 bases between. Germline CDR1 MNHEY, CDR2 SMNVEV (reference sequence). The CDR3 DNA reads as TGTGCCAGCAGTTTACTTCCTAGCGACTACAATGAGCAGTTCTTC. Translated: CASSLLPSDYNEQFF.

The rearrangement links TRBV4-2 to TRBJ2-1, with D uncertain. The V end was cut by 2 bases, the J end by 12 bases, with 17 bases between. Per the germline V gene, CDR1 is LGHNA and CDR2 is YNFKEQ. The CDR3 has 14 amino acids. The CDR3 region has the DNA TGTGCCAGCAGCCAAAAAGTCGCCCGGGTGGGGCAGTTCTTC. Translation: CASSQKVARVGQFF.

The chain links TRBV6-6 to TRBJ2-7; 11 bases align to TRBD1. Per germline, CDR1 MNHNY and CDR2 SVGAGI (reference sequence). The CDR3 consists of 16 residues. The V segment lost 2 bases and the J segment 1 base; nucleotides outside the gene matches: 4. The CDR3 reads CASSYAGQGASYEQYF. The CDR3 DNA reads TGTGCCAGCAGTTACGCCGGACAGGGGGCTTCCTACGAGCAGTACTTC.

This chain's CDR3 is CASSQTQGTDTQYF. DNA for the CDR3: TGTGCCAGCTCACAGACTCAGGGGACAGATACGCAGTATTTT. The chain is built from TRBV18 and TRBJ2-3, with D maybe TRBD1 (6 bases). Germline CDR1 is KGHSH and CDR2 is LQKENI. The CDR3 is made up of 14 amino acids. V lost 4 bases to trimming and J lost 3 bases, with 11 bases between them. The variable domain in full, with the rest retrieved from reference TRBV18 and TRBJ2-3, is NAGVMQNPRHLVRRRGQEARLRCSPMKGHSHVYWYRQLPEEGLKFMVYLQKENIIDESGMPKERFSAEFPKEGPSILRIQQVVRGDSAAYFCASSQTQGTDTQYFGPGTRLTVL.

This rearrangement joins TRBV28 to TRBJ2-7; 7 bases line up with TRBD2. This CDR3 contains 18 residues. Germline V CDR1 and CDR2: MDHEN, SYDVKM. V lost 4 bases and J lost 0; bases outside the gene matches: 15. The CDR3 nucleotides read TGTGCCAGCAGTTCTTATGATAGGTGGACTAGAGCCTCCTACGAGCAGTACTTC. This gives the protein CASSSYDRWTRASYEQYF.

This chain uses TRBV9 with TRBJ2-1; 11 bases match TRBD1. Germline CDR1 and CDR2: SGDLS and YYNGEE. The ends lost 0 bases at V and 7 bases at J; junction bases unmatched: 3. This CDR3 has 15 residues. CDR3 bases: TGTGCCAGCAGCGTAGTCGGGACAGGGGGTAATGAGCAGTTCTTC. Protein product: CASSVVGTGGNEQFF.

The chain joins TRBV2 to TRBJ2-1, with D maybe TRBD2 (6 bases). V lost 6 bases to trimming and J lost 6 bases, with 12 bases between them. Germline lookup yields CDR1 SNHLY and CDR2 FYNNEI. The CDR3 is made up of 13 amino acids. The CDR3 nucleotides are TGTGCCAGCAGGAAAGGACTACGCAATGAGCAGTTCTTC. Translation: CASRKGLRNEQFF.

The CDR3 DNA follows: TGCGCCAGCAGGAACGACCTAGGATCTTACTATGGCTACACCTTC. This codes for CASRNDLGSYYGYTF. The rearrangement joins TRBV5-1 to TRBJ1-2, with D unresolved. V gave up 5 bases and J gave up 3 bases, with 17 bases separating them. The CDR3 is made up of 15 amino acids. Germline V CDR1 and CDR2: SGHRS, YFSETQ.

The gene calls are TRBV6-1 and TRBJ2-1; D gene ambiguous. This CDR3 is 13 amino acids long. Looked up from germline, CDR1 is MNHNS and CDR2 is SASEGT. With 7 bases removed from V and 5 bases from J, the gap between germline ends came to 12 bases. CDR3 residues: CASTRPEDNEQFF. CDR3 DNA sequence: TGTGCCAGCACGCGGCCAGAAGACAATGAGCAGTTCTTC.

The rearrangement uses TRBV4-1 and TRBJ1-1; D remains unclear. The CDR3 is made up of 11 amino acids. With 1 base removed from V and 8 bases from J, the gap between germline ends came to 5 bases. CDR1 is MGHRA, CDR2 YSYEKL, per germline. As DNA, the CDR3 is TGCGCCAGCAGCCAAGGCAGGGAAGCTTTCTTT. This translates into CASSQGREAFF.

V gene TRBV6-5 combines with J gene TRBJ2-3; TRBD2 might be the D (6 bases). The CDR3 totals 15 residues. CDR1 MNHEY and CDR2 SVGAGI come from the germline V gene. V lost 3 bases, J lost 4 bases, and 14 bases lay in between. The CDR3 protein is CASSYGGVRPDTQYF. The CDR3 DNA reads as TGTGCCAGCAGTTATGGCGGGGTACGTCCAGATACGCAGTATTTT.

V and J are TRBV5-1 and TRBJ2-7; 10 positions match TRBD2. With 5 bases clipped from V and 2 bases from J, the junction kept 7 bases outside the gene matches. This CDR3 has 15 residues. The germline gives CDR1 SGHRS, CDR2 YFSETQ. DNA of the CDR3: TGCGCCAGCAGGGCCGGGACTAGCGTTACCTACGAGCAGTACTTC. This encodes CASRAGTSVTYEQYF. Combining the CDR3 with reference TRBV5-1 and TRBJ2-7 gives the whole variable domain KAGVTQTPRYLIKTRGQQVTLSCSPISGHRSVSWYQQTPGQGLQFLFEYFSETQRNKGNFPGRFSGRQFSNSRSEMNVSTLELGDSALYLCASRAGTSVTYEQYFGPGTRLTVT.

This chain joins TRBV7-2 and TRBJ2-1; possible D gene TRBD1, 6 bases. There are 13 residues in the CDR3. The germline V gene has CDR1 SGHTA and CDR2 FQGNSA. The V end lost 5 bases, the J end lost 6 bases, and 11 bases lay between the germline ends. CDR3 bases: TGTGCCAGCAGCCAGGGGACGATCAATGAGCAGTTCTTC. Protein sequence: CASSQGTINEQFF.

The V gene is TRBV19, the J gene TRBJ2-1, with D maybe TRBD2 (6 bases). The CDR3 consists of 16 residues. Germline V gene sequence: CDR1 LNHDA, CDR2 SQIVND (reference sequence). V was shortened by 5 bases and J by 2 bases, with 16 bases between the two germline ends. The CDR3 loop reads CASSLRGEPPYNEQFF. DNA of the CDR3: TGTGCCAGTAGTTTGCGCGGGGAACCACCCTACAATGAGCAGTTCTTC.

This rearrangement joins TRBV4-2 to TRBJ1-2; D is perhaps TRBD1 (5 bases). This CDR3 has 15 amino acids. Germline CDR1 reads LGHNA; CDR2 reads YNFKEQ. V gave up 0 bases and J gave up 3 bases, with 11 bases separating them. The CDR3 nucleotides are TGTGCCAGCAGCCAAGATACGCAGGGATACTATGGCTACACCTTC. This sequence encodes CASSQDTQGYYGYTF.

Its frequency marks this clone as large. Additional DNA sequences in this sample encode the identical CDR3. CDR3 region: CASSIHTRPGGNQPQHF. The CDR3 region has the DNA TGTGCCAGTAGTATCCACACGCGGCCAGGGGGCAATCAGCCCCAGCATTTT. V gene TRBV19 combines with J gene TRBJ1-5; a possible D gene is TRBD1 (6 bases). Germline V gene sequence: CDR1 LNHDA, CDR2 SQIVND (reference sequence). Trimming pared 3 bases from V and 2 bases from J, leaving 17 bases between. CDR3 length equals 17 residues.